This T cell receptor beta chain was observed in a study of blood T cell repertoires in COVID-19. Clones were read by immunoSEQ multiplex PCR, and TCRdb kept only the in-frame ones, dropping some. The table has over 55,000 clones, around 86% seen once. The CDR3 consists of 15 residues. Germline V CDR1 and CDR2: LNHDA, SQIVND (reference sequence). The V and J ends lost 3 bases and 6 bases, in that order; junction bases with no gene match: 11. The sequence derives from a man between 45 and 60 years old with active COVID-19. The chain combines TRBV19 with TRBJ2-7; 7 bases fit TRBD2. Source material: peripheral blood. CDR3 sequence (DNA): TGTGCCAGTAGTATCAGGGAGGGCACAGGTGGCGAGCAGTACTTC. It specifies CASSIREGTGGEQYF.